This TCR beta chain derives from a study of beta chain features in type 1 diabetes. Study-level background: Sorted cells, roughly 98,000,000 in number, were examined across all samples.

The CDR3 contains 14 residues. CDR1 is SGDLS, CDR2 YYNGEE, per germline. The ends were cut back, 8 bases at V and 5 bases at J, with 17 bases in the middle. For this clone: Its antigen is unknown.

The authors reverse transcribed all of the isolated RNA, so sequencing captured expressed TCRB transcripts. Clones were read by immunoSEQ multiplex PCR, and TCRdb kept only the in-frame ones, dropping some. The sample includes 300,000 to 400,000 clones, roughly 9.6% seen only once; the top ten take 0.015%. Notes on the study in general: Individuals with type 1 diabetes displayed fewer insertions and more deletions at VDJ junctions. Relative to healthy donors, patients appeared to have naive, central memory and Treg TCRB repertoires that were more similar. Significant though moderate, a shortening of TCRB CDR3s appeared in all four CD4+ subsets of Type 1 diabetes patients.

The chain uses TRBV9 and TRBJ2-1, with D perhaps TRBD2 (6 bases). Specimen: naive CD4+ T cells from blood. This receptor was obtained from a woman aged 25 to 45 in good health. CDR3 sequence (DNA): TGTGCCAGGCGGGGACGTAATATTCACAATGAGCAGTTCTTC. Protein: CARRGRNIHNEQFF. The full variable domain, its missing parts supplied by reference TRBV9 and TRBJ2-1, is DSGVTQTPKHLITATGQRVTLRCSPRSGDLSVYWYQQSLDQGLQFLIQYYNGEERAKGNILERFSAQQFPDLHSELNLSSLELGDSALYFCARRGRNIHNEQFFGPGTRLTVL.